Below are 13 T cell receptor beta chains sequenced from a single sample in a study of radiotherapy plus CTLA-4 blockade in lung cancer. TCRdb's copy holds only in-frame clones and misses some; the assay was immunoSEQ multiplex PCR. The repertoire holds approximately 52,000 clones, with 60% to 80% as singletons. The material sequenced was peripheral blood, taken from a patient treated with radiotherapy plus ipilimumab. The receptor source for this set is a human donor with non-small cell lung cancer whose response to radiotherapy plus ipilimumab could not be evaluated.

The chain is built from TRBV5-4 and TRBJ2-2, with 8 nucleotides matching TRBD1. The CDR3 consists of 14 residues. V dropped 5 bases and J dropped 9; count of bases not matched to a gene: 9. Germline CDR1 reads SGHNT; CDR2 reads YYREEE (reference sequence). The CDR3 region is CASSIGQGTRELFF. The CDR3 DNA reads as TGTGCCAGCAGTATCGGACAGGGAACCCGGGAGCTGTTTTTT.

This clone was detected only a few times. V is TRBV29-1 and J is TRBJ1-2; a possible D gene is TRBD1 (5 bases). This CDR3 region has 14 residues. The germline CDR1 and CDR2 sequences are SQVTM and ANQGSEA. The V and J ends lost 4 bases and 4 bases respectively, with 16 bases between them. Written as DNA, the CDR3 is TGCAGCGTTGTAGAGGTTCGGGGGAGCTATGGCTACACCTTC. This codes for CSVVEVRGSYGYTF.

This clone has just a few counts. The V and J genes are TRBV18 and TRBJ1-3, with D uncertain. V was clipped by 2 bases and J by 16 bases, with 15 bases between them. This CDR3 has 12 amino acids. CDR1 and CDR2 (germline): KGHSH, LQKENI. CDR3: CASSPFQEEKYF. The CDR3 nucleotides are TGTGCCAGCTCACCATTCCAGGAGGAGAAGTATTTT.

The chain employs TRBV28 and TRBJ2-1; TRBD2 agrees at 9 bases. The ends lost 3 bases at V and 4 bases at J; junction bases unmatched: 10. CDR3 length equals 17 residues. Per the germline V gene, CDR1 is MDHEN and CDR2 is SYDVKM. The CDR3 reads CASSLPLTSGSYNEQFF. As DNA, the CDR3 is TGTGCCAGCAGTTTGCCGCTGACTAGCGGTTCTTACAATGAGCAGTTCTTC.

CDR3 nucleotides: TGTGCCAGCAGCTTACTAGCGGAGGGGGGAGAGACCCAGTACTTC. It is translated as CASSLLAEGGETQYF. The chain joins TRBV7-9 to TRBJ2-5; D might be TRBD2 (7 bases). Trimming pared 2 bases from V and 4 bases from J, leaving 14 bases between. This CDR3 is built from 15 residues. The germline gives CDR1 SEHNR, CDR2 FQNEAQ (reference sequence).

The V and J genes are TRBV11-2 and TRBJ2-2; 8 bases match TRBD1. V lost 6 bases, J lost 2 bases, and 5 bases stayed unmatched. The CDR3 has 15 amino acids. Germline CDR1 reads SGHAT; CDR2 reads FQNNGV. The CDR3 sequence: CASRIDRGNTGELFF. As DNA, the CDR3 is TGTGCCAGCAGAATAGACAGGGGTAACACCGGGGAGCTGTTTTTT.

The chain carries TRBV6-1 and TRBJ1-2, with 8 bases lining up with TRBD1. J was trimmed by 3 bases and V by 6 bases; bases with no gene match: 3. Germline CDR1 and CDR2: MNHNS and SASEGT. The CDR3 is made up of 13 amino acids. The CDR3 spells CASSPGQDYGYTF. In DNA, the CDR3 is TGTGCCAGCAGCCCGGGACAGGACTATGGCTACACCTTC.

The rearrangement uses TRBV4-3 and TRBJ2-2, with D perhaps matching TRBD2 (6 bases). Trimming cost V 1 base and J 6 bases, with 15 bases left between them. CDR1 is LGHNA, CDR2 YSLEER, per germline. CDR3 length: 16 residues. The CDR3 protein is CASSQVDGGVPGELFF. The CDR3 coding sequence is TGCGCCAGCAGCCAAGTTGACGGGGGAGTCCCCGGGGAGCTGTTTTTT.

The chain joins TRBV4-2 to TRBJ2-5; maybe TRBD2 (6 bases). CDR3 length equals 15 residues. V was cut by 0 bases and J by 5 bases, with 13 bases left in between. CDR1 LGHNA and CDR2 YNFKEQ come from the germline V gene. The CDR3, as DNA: TGTGCCAGCAGCCAAGATACTAGCATATCGGAGACCCAGTACTTC. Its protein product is CASSQDTSISETQYF.

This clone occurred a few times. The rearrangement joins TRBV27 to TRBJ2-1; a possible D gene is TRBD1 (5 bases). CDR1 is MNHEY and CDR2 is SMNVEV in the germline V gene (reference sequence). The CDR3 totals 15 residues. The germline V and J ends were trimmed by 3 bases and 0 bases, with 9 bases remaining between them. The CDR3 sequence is CASSLQGPSYNEQFF. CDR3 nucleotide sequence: TGTGCCAGCAGTTTGCAGGGCCCCTCCTACAATGAGCAGTTCTTC.

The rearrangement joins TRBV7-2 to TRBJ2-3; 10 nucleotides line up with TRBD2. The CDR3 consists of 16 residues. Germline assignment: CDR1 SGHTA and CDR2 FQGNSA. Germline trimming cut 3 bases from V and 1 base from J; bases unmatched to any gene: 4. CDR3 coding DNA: TGTGCCAGCAGCTTCCAGCGGGGGGGAGGCACAGATACGCAGTATTTT. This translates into CASSFQRGGGTDTQYF.

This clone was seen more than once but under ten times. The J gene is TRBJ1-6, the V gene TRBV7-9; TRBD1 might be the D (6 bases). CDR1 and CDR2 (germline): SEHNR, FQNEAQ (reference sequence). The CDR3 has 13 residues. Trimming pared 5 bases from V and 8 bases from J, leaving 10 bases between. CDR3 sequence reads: CASSRDNDSPLHF. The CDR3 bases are TGTGCCAGCAGCCGGGACAACGATTCACCCCTCCACTTT.

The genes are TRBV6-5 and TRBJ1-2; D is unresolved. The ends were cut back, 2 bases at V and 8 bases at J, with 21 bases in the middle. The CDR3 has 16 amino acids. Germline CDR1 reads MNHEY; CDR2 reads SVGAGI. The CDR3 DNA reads TGTGCCAGCAGTTACGGAGGTCCTCAGGAATATGGGGGCTACACCTTC. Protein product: CASSYGGPQEYGGYTF.